A single sample gave rise to the 2 T cell receptor beta chains below, sequenced in a study of beta chain features in type 1 diabetes (dated by TCRdb to about 2018). Results and caveats for the whole study, not just this receptor: In all four CD4+ subsets, TCRB CDR3 length was moderately but significantly shorter in type 1 diabetes patients.

The library was obtained by the immunoSEQ multiplex PCR assay. The entire amount of isolated RNA was reverse transcribed using the High Capacity cDNA Reverse Transcription Kit, so the sequenced TCRB transcripts were expressed ones. TCRdb stores this immuneACCESS table with in-frame sequences only. Part of the clones is absent; in the studies checked, under half of the shortfall reflects unresolved V genes, and no reason is known for the rest. This sample holds under 130,000 clones; under 30% were observed only once. 0.5% to 0.6% of the sample is taken by the ten largest. Their target antigens are unknown. The specimen was central memory CD4+ T cells from blood. The receptors derive from a woman under 30 with type 1 diabetes.

This chain joins TRBV18 and TRBJ1-2; TRBD1 matches 7 bases. The V gene end was trimmed by 0 bases and the J gene end by 4 bases; junction bases not matched to a gene: 2. The CDR3 contains 14 residues. The germline CDR1 and CDR2 sequences are KGHSH and LQKENI. In DNA, the CDR3 is TGTGCCAGCTCACCACCGACAGGGACCTATGGCTACACCTTC. Protein sequence: CASSPPTGTYGYTF.

This chain uses TRBV5-4 with TRBJ2-7; 7 nucleotides match TRBD1. CDR3 length equals 14 residues. With 0 bases clipped from V and 9 bases from J, the junction kept 9 bases outside the gene matches. Germline lookup yields CDR1 SGHNT and CDR2 YYREEE (reference sequence). CDR3 sequence: CASSLDVTGYGQYF. The DNA for the CDR3 is TGTGCCAGCAGCTTGGATGTGACAGGGTATGGGCAGTACTTC.